This paragraph reports one T cell receptor (beta chain). Its antigen is unidentified. This sample is part of a study of T cell responses to AZD1222 COVID-19 vaccine. The CDR3 spans 16 residues. Germline values: CDR1 MNHNS, CDR2 SASEGT. The ends were cut back, 1 base at V and 3 bases at J, with 13 bases in the middle. TCRdb's copy holds only in-frame clones and misses some; the assay was immunoSEQ multiplex PCR. The table lists about 210,000 clones, 90% to 95% of them singletons. General study points: After two AZD1222 doses, spike-specific TCR breadth and depth rose versus day 0. Donors, mostly white British, included more females; clonal diversity was possibly underestimated.

The rearrangement links TRBV6-1 to TRBJ2-1; TRBD1 might be the D (6 bases). The TCR sequence derives from an adult who received the MenACWY meningococcal vaccine as a control. This specimen consisted of peripheral blood, obtained 28 days after the second dose of the MenACWY control vaccine. CDR3 coding DNA: TGTGCCAGCAGTGAAGAAGCAGGGGTAAACTACAATGAGCAGTTCTTC. This translates into CASSEEAGVNYNEQFF.